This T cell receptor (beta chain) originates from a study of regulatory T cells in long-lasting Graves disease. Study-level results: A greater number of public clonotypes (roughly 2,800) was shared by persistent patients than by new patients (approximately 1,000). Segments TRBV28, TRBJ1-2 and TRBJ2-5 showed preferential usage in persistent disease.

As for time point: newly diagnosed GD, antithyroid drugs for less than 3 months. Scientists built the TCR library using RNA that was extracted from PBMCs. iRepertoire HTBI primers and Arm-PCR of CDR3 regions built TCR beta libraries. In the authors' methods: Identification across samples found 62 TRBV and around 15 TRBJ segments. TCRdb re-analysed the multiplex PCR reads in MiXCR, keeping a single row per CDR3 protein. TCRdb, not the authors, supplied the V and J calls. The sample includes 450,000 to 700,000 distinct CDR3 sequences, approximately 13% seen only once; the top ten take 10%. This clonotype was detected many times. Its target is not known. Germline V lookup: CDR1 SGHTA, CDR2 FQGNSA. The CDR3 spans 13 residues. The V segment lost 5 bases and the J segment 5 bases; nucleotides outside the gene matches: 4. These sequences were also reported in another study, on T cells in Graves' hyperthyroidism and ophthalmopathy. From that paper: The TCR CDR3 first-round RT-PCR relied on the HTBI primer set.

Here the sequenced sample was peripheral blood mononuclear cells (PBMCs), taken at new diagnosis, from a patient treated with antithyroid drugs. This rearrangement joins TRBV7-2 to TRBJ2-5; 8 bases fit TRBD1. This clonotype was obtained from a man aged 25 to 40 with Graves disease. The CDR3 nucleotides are TGTGCCAGCAGCCTACGGACAGGGGAGACCCAGTACTTC. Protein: CASSLRTGETQYF.